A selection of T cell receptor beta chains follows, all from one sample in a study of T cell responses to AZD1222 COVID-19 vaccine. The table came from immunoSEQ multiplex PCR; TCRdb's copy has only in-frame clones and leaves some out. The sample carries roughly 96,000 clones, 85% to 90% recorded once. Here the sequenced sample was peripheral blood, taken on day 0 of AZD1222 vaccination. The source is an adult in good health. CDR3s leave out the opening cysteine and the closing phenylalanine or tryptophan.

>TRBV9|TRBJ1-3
ASSVPGQDPSGNTIY
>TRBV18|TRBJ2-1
ASSGQSEVF
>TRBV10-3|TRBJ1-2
AIRGQEDYGYT
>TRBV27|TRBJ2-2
ASSFSHGTGNTGELF
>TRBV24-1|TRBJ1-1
ATSDPASGVTEAF
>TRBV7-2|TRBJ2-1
ASSSRTGSNEQF
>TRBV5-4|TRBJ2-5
ASSFRQTQY
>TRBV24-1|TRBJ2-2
ATSEWTGGGPGELF
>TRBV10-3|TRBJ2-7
AISGPPAGGTYEQY
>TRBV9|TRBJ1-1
ASSPSSTGYAEAF
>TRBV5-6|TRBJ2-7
ASSLLPAGANEQY
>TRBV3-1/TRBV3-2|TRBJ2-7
ASSQGVSVYEQY
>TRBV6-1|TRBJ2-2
ASSEGGLTGELF
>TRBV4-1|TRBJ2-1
ASSRRGRAPYNEQF
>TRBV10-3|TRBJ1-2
AISEGARGYT
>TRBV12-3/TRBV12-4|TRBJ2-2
ATARYSGELF
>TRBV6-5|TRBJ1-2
ASSYRSDGGYT
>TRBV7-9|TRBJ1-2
ASSWDRDRYGYT
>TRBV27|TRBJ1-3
ASSSLRQGAGNTIY
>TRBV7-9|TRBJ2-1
ASSFRDSYNEQF
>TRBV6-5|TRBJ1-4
ASSPYNEKLF
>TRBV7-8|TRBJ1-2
ASSPGGAST
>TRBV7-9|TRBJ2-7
ASSLAQGPSVTYEQY
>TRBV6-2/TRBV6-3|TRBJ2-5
ASSYRLGVSAGATETQY
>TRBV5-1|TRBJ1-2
ASSLEATGGLLNYGYT
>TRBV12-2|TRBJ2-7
ASRLETDVRGEQY
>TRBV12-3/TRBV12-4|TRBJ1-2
ASSFQGRSGYT
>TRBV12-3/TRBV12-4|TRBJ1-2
ASRTTGVYGYT
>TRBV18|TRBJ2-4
ASSLNRDSDIQY
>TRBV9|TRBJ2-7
ASSVSGQEYEQY
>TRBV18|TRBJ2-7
ASSPQYEQY
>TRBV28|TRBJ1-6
ASSPGPTHSPLH
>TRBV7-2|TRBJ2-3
ASSPSLGTDTQY
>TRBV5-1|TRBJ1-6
ASSTGTPDSPLH
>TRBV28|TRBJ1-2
ASSSTAAGYT
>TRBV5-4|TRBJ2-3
ASSLGLAGETDTQY
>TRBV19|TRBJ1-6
ASTSTGNSPLH
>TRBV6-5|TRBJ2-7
ASSYSTEGGHEQY
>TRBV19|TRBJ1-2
ASSIGHRGPNSNYGYT
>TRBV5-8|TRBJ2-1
ASSQGYITDNEQF
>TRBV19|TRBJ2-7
ASSIGGQVTYEQY
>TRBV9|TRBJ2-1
ASSVVSGRGYNEQF
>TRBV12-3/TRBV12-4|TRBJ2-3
ASSLDGDTQY
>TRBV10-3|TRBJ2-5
AISENNKGTAETQY
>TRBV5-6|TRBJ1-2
ASRSGQALGYT
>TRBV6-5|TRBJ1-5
AGRDNNQPQH
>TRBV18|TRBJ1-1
ASSPPGGLNTEAF
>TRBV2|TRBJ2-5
ASSDSSQETQY
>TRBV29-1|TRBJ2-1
SVDFRGSGTSYNEQF
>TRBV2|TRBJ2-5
ASSVLDSGETQY
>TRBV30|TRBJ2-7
KLSVKNRDRANEQY
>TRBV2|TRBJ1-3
ASGGRLARDTIY
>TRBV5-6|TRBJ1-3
ASSLGSFSGNTIY